Listed below are T cell receptor beta chains from one sample, sequenced in a study of molecular identifiers for immune sequencing clone quantification. TCRdb reprocessed the PCR reads via MiXCR and lists one record per CDR3 protein. The table has hundreds of thousands of distinct CDR3 sequences, 24% seen once. The sample comprised naive CD8+ T cells from blood, with Jurkat cell RNA spiked in. The receptor source for this set is a human donor in good health. Some libraries in this study had Jurkat cell RNA spiked in. CDR3s include the opening cysteine and the closing phenylalanine or tryptophan. A D gene is named only where the DNA matches it firmly. Clone size, where shown, is once, few, many, or a class for clones that have expanded.

TRBJ2-5,-,-,TRBV6-5,TGTGCCAGCAGTTACACGCTGACAGGCGCCCGAGAGACCCAGTACTTC,CASSYTLTGARETQYF
TRBJ1-4,-,-,TRBV4-1,TGCGCCAGCAGCCCCGGGCAGGCGATTAATGAAAAACTGTTTTTT,CASSPGQAINEKLFF
TRBJ2-7,-,-,TRBV11-2,TGTGCCAGCAGCCCCTGGGTCAGCTACGAGCAGTACTTC,CASSPWVSYEQYF
TRBJ2-7,many,TRBD1,TRBV9,TGTGCCAGCAGCGTAGGCGGGACAGGGTACGAGCAGTACTTC,CASSVGGTGYEQYF
TRBJ2-3,-,-,TRBV7-9,TGTGCCTGCAGCTTAGGCTTGGGTATCGTCCCAGATACGCAGTATTTT,CACSLGLGIVPDTQYF
TRBJ2-7,few,-,TRBV7-9,TGTGCCAGCAGCTTAAGGGGGGGTACCGGAGTGGACGAGCAGTACTTC,CASSLRGGTGVDEQYF
TRBJ1-1,-,-,TRBV7-6,TGTGCCAGCAGCTTGGCACGGGACTTTAACACTGAAGCTTTCTTT,CASSLARDFNTEAFF
TRBJ1-5,-,TRBD1,TRBV4-3,TGCGCCAGCAGCCAAGAATGGACAGGCGGCAATCAGCCCCAGCATTTT,CASSQEWTGGNQPQHF
TRBJ2-3,many,-,TRBV4-3,TGCGCCAGCAGCCAAGACAGGGGCCTCACAGATACGCAGTATTTT,CASSQDRGLTDTQYF
TRBJ2-7,many,TRBD2,TRBV30,TGTGCCTGGAGAAACGGGGGGGCCCACGAGCAGTACTTC,CAWRNGGAHEQYF
TRBJ2-5,-,-,TRBV6-2/TRBV6-3,TGTGCCAGCAGCCCTTTGACGGGGGCGCGGGGAGAGACCCAGTACTTC,CASSPLTGARGETQYF
TRBJ1-2,few,-,TRBV20-1,TGCAGAGGAGGAGGGCCCTATGGCTACACCTTC,CRGGGPYGYTF
TRBJ2-1,few,-,TRBV12-3/TRBV12-4,TGTGCCAGCAGTTTAGTACAGAGCAATGAGCAGTTCTTC,CASSLVQSNEQFF
TRBJ1-2,-,TRBD1,TRBV27,TGTGCCAGCAGTGCAGGGACAGGGGCTCACTATGGCTACACCTTC,CASSAGTGAHYGYTF
TRBJ1-5,many,-,TRBV30,TGTGCCTGGAGTGCCGGGAAGGCCCAGCATTTT,CAWSAGKAQHF
TRBJ1-2,few,-,TRBV28,TGTGCCAGCAGTACCCTAATAGGATCTAACTATGGCTACACCTTC,CASSTLIGSNYGYTF
TRBJ1-1,many,TRBD1,TRBV5-1,TGCGCCAGCAGCTTGGCAGTTTGGGACAGGGGAGGAACTGAAGCTTTCTTT,CASSLAVWDRGGTEAFF
TRBJ2-5,-,TRBD2,TRBV11-2,TGTGCCAGCAGCTCAAAGCTCGGGCTAGCGGGGGGGCGAGAGCCCCAGTACTTC,CASSSKLGLAGGREPQYF
TRBJ1-1,many,-,TRBV28,TGTGCCAGCAGTAGAGACAAGAGCGACACTGAAGCTTTCTTT,CASSRDKSDTEAFF